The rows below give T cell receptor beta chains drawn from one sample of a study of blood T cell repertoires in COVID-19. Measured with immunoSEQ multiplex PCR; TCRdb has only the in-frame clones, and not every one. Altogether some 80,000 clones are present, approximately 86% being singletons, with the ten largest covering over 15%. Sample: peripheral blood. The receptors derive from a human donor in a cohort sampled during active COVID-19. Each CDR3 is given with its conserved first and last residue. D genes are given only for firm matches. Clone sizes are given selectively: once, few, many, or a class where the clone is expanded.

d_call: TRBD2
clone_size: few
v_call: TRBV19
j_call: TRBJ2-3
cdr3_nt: TGTGCCACCTCAGCGGGATTTCGCACAGATACGCAGTATTTT
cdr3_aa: CATSAGFRTDTQYF

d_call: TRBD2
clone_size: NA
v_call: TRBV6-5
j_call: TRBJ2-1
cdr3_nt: TGTGCCAGCAGGAGACTAGCGGGGGGTCTAAATGAGCAGTTCTTC
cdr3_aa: CASRRLAGGLNEQFF

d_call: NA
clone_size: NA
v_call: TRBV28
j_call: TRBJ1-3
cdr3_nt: TGTGCCAGCAGTTTAAGCGTACAGGCCTCTGGAAACACCATATATTTT
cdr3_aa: CASSLSVQASGNTIYF

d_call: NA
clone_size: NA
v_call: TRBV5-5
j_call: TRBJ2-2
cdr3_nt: TGTGCCAGCAGCCCTCTACGGGAGCTCGAGGCCGGGGAGCTGTTTTTT
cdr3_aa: CASSPLRELEAGELFF

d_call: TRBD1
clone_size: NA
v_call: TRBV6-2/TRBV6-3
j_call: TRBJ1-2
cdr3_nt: TGTGCCAGCAGTCCGGGACAGTATGGCTACACCTTC
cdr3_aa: CASSPGQYGYTF

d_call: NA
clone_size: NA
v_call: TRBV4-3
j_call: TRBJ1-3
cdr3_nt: TGCGCCAGCAGCCAGTCGATCGGGGGGGCGCCGGGAGGAAACACCATATATTTT
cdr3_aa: CASSQSIGGAPGGNTIYF

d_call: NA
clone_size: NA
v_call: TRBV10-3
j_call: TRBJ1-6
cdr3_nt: TGTGCCATCAGGGGCCCCGGCGATTCACCCCTCCACTTT
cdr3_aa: CAIRGPGDSPLHF

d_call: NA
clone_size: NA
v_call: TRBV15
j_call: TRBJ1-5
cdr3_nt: TGTGCCACCAGCAGCCCTGGGGAGGGGGAAGTTCAGCCCCAGCATTTT
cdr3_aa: CATSSPGEGEVQPQHF

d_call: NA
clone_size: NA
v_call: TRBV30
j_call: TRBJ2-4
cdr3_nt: TGTGCCTGGAGTGTAAAAAGGAGGGCCAAAAACATTCAGTACTTC
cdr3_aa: CAWSVKRRAKNIQYF

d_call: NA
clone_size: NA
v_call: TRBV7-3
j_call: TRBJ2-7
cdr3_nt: TGTGCCAGCAGCTTGCGGACAGACCCCTACGAGCAGTACTTC
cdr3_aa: CASSLRTDPYEQYF

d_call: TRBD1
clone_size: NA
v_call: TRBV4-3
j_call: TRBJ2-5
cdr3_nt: TGCGCCAGCAGCCAAGTAGACAGGGGGGGTGAGACCCAGTACTTC
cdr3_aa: CASSQVDRGGETQYF